This T cell receptor beta chain was observed in a study of blood T cell repertoires in COVID-19. Study-wide background: Acute and convalescent COVID-19 samples came from the United States, Italy and Spain. PBMCs, B-cell-depleted T cells, or T cells provided the cDNA or gDNA that made up the material.

Germline assignment: CDR1 SGHVS and CDR2 FQNEAQ. The V end was cut by 0 bases, the J end by 6 bases, with 10 bases between. CDR3 length: 14 residues. Source study methods: Amplified reference gene primers provided the basis for estimating nucleated cell counts. Sequencing was performed with immunoSEQ multiplex PCR; in TCRdb, only in-frame clones are kept and a portion is missing. That table furnishes V, J and clone size, whereas the DNA furnished D and trimming. The sample lists about 150,000 clones, about four fifths occurring once. This TCR came from a woman aged 55-69 years with acute or convalescent COVID-19. The sample taken for sequencing was peripheral blood. The rearrangement links TRBV7-8 to TRBJ2-3; possibly TRBD1 for D (5 bases). CDR3 region: CASSLAPDTDTQYF. In DNA, the CDR3 is TGTGCCAGCAGCTTAGCCCCGGACACTGATACGCAGTATTTT.